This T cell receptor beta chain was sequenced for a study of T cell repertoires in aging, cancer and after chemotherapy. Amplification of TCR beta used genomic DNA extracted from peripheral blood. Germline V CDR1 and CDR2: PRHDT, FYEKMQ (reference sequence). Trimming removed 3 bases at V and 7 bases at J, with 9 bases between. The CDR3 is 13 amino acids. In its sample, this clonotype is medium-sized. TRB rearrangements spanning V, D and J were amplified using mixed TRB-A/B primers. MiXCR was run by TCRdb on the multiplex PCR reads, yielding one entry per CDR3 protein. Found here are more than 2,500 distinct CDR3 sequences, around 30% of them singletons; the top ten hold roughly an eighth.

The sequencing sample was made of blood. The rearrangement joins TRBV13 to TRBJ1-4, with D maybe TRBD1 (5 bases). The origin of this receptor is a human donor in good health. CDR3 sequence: CASSLRRGEKLFF. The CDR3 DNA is TGTGCCAGCAGCTTGCGTAGGGGTGAAAAACTGTTTTTT.